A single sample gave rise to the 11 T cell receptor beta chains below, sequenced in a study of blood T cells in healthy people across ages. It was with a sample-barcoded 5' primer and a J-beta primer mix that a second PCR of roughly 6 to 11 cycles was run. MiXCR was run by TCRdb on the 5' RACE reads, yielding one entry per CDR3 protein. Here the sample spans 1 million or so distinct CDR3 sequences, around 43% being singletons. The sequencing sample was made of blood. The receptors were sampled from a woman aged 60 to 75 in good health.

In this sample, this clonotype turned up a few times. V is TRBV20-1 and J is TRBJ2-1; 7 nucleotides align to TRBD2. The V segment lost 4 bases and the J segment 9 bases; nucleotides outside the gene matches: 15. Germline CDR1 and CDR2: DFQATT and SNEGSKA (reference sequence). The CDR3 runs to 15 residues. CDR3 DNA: TGCAGTGCTATACAAGCGGGGCAATGGCGCGGTGAGCAGTTCTTC. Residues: CSAIQAGQWRGEQFF.

CDR3 sequence reads: CSASIAGGRETQYF. CDR3 nucleotide sequence: TGCAGTGCTAGCATAGCGGGAGGCCGGGAGACCCAGTACTTC. The chain has TRBV20-1 and TRBJ2-5; TRBD2 matches 10 bases. The germline gives CDR1 DFQATT, CDR2 SNEGSKA (reference sequence). CDR3 length: 14 amino acids. V was pared by 3 bases and J by 5 bases, with 6 bases of the junction left unmatched.

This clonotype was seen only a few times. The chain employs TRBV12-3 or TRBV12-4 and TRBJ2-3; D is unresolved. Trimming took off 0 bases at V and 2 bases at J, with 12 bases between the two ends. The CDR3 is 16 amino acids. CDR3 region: CASSLAPAAVTDTQYF. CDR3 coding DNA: TGTGCCAGCAGTTTAGCGCCCGCGGCAGTCACAGATACGCAGTATTTT.

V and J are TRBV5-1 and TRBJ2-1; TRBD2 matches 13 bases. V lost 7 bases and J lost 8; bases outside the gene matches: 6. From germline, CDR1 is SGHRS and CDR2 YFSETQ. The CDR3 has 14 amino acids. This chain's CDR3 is CASRTSGSSDEQFF. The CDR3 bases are TGCGCCAGCCGGACTAGCGGGAGTTCGGATGAGCAGTTCTTC.

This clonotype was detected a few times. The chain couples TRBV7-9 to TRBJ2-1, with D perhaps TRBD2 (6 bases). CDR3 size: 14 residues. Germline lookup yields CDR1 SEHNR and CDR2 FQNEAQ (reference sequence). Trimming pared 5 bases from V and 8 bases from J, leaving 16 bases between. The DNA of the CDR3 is TGTGCCAGCAGCCTCAGGGCAGGGACTGATGAGCAGTTCTTC. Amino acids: CASSLRAGTDEQFF.

The DNA of the CDR3 is TGCGCCAGCAGCCTGTCTGCGGGGGCTTTAGACACTGAAGCTTTCTTT. It specifies CASSLSAGALDTEAFF. V gene TRBV4-1 combines with J gene TRBJ1-1; maybe TRBD1 (6 bases). The germline CDR1 and CDR2 sequences are MGHRA and YSYEKL. V lost 4 bases, J lost 3 bases, and 18 bases lay in between. This CDR3 comprises 16 residues.

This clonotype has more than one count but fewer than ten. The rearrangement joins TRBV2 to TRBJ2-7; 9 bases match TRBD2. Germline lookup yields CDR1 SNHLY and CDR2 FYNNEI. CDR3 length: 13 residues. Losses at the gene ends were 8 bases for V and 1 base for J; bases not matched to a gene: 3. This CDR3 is CASEAGGSYEQYF. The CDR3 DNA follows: TGTGCCAGCGAAGCGGGGGGTTCCTACGAGCAGTACTTC. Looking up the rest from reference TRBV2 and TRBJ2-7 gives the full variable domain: EPEVTQTPSHQVTQMGQEVILRCVPISNHLYFYWYRQILGQKVEFLVSFYNNEISEKSEIFDDQFSVERPDGSNFTLKIRSTKLEDSAMYFCASEAGGSYEQYFGPGTRLTVT.

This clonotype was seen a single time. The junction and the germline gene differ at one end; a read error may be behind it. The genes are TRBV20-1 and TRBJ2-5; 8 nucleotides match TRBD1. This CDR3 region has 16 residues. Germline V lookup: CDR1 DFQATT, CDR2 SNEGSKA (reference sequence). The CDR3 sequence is CSAELKSGGFNNEQYF. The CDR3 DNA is TGTAGTGCTGAATTGAAATCAGGGGGCTTTAACAATGAGCAGTACTTC.

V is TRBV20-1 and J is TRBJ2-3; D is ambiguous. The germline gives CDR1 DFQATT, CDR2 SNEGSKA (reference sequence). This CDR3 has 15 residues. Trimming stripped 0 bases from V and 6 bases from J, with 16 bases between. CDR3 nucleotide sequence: TGCAGTGCTAGAGACCTCCTGAGTGATGAGGATACGCAGTATTTT. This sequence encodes CSARDLLSDEDTQYF.

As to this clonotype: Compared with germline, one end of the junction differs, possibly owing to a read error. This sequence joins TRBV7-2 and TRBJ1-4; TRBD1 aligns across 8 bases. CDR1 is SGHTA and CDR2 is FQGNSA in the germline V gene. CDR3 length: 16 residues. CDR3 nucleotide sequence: TGTGCCAGCAGTTTAGGCGGACAGGGCCTTTTCGAAAAACTGTTTTTT. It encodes CASSLGGQGLFEKLFF.

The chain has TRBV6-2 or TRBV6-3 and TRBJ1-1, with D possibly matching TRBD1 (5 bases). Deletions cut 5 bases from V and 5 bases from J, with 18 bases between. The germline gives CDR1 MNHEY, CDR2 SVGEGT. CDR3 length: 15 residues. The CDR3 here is CASSGPETGGTEAFF. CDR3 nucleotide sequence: TGTGCCAGCAGTGGGCCCGAGACTGGGGGGACTGAAGCTTTCTTT.